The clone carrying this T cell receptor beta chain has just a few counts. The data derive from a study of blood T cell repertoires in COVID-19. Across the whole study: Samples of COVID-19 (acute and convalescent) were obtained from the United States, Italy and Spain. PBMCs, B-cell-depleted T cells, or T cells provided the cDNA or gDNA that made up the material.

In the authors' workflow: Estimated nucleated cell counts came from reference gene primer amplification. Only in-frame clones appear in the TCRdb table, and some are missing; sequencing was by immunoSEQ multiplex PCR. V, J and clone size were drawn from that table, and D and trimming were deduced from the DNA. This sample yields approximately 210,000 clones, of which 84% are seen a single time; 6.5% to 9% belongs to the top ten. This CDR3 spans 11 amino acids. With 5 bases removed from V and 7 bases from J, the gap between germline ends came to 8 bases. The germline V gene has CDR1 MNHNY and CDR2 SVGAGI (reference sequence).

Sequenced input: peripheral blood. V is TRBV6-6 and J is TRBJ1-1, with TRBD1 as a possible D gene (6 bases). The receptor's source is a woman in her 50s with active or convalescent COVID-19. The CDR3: CASSQGLEAFF. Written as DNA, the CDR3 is TGTGCCAGCAGTCAGGGGCTTGAAGCTTTCTTT.